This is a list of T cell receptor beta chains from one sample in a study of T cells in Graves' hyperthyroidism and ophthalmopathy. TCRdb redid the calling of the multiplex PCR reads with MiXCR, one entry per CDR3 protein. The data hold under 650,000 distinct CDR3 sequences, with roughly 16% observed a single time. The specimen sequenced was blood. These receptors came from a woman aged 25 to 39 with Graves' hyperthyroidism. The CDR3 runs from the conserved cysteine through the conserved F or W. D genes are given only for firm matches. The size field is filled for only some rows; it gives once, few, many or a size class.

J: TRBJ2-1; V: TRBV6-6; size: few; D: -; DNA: TGTGCCAGCAGTTACGACAGATCGCAGTTCTTC; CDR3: CASSYDRSQFF
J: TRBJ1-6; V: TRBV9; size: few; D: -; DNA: TGTGCCAGCAGCGTAGACCATCCAAATTCACCCCTCCACTTT; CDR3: CASSVDHPNSPLHF
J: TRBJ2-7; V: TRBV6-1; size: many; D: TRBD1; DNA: TGTGCCAGCAGCCGAGACAGGGCTGCCTACGAGCAGTACTTC; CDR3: CASSRDRAAYEQYF
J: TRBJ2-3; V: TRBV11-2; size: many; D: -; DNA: TGTGCCAGCAGCCCAGGACCAGGGGGCACAGATACGCAGTATTTT; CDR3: CASSPGPGGTDTQYF
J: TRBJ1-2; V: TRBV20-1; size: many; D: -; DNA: TGCAGTGCTAACCTCCAGACGGACAACTATGGCTACACCTTC; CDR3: CSANLQTDNYGYTF
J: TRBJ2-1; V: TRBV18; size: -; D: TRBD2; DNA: TGTGCCAGCTCCCGAGGGACTAACAAGGAGCAGTTCTTC; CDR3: CASSRGTNKEQFF
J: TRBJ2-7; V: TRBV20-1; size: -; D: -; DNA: TGCAGTGCTAGAGAGGGGTTACGGAACGGACCCTACGAGCAGTACTTC; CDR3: CSAREGLRNGPYEQYF
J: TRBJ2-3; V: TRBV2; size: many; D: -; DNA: TGTGCCAGCTGGGACGTCACAGATACGCAGTATTTT; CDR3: CASWDVTDTQYF
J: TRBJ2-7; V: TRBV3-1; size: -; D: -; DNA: TGTGCCAGCAGCCAAGTGTCCGGGACGGTGTTGGGTGTGTGGCAGTACTTC; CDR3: CASSQVSGTVLGVWQYF
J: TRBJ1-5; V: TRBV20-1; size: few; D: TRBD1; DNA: TGCAGTGCCAGACTGACCGGGACAGGGGGCTTTTATAGCAATCAGCCCCAGCATTTT; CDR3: CSARLTGTGGFYSNQPQHF
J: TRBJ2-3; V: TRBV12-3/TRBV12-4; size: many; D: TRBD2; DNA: TGTGCCAGCAGTTTGAGTGTCGATCGGGGACTAACGACAGATACGCAGTATTTT; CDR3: CASSLSVDRGLTTDTQYF
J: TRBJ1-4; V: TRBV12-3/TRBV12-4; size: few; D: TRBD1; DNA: TGTGCCAGCAGCCAGGACAGGGCTTTTGAAAAACTGTTTTTT; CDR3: CASSQDRAFEKLFF
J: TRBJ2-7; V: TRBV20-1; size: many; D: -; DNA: TGCAGTGCTAGACGGGGCCCGAGCTCCTACGAGCAGTACTTC; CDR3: CSARRGPSSYEQYF
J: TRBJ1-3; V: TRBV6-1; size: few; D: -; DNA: TGTGCCAGCAGCCCCAGGTCTTCAGGAAACACCATATATTTT; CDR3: CASSPRSSGNTIYF
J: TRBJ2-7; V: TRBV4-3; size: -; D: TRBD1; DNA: TGCGCCAGCAGCCAGACAGGGTCCTACGAGCAGTACTTC; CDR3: CASSQTGSYEQYF
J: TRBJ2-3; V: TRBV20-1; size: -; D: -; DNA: TGCAGTGCAACTTCACGCCTTAACACAGATACGCAGTATTTT; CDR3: CSATSRLNTDTQYF
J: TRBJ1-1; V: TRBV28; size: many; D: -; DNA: TGTGCCAGCAGTTTAGGCGGAGGTCCTAACACTGAAGCTTTCTTT; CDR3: CASSLGGGPNTEAFF
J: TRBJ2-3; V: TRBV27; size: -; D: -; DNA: TGTGCCAGCAGTTTAACGGTGGGAATTATCCCAGATACGCAGTATTTT; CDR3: CASSLTVGIIPDTQYF
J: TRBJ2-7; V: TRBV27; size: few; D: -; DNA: TGTGCCAGCGGAGACAGACTACCCTACGAGCAGTACTTC; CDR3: CASGDRLPYEQYF
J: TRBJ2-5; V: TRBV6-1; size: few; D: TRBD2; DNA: TGTGCCAGTAGCGGGAGACCCCAAGAGACCCAGTACTTC; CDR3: CASSGRPQETQYF
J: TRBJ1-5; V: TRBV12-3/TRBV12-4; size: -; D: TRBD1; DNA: TGTGCCAGCAGTGGGGGGACAGTTAGCAATCAGCCCCAGCATTTT; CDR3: CASSGGTVSNQPQHF
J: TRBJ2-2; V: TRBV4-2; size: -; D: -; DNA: TGTGCCAGCAGCCAAGATTTTGGGTCCGGGGAGCTGTTTTTT; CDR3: CASSQDFGSGELFF